Following are 27 T cell receptor beta chains from one sample sequenced in a study of control samples from healthy donors and cancer patients. The assay was immunoSEQ multiplex PCR, and TCRdb's table has in-frame clones only and misses some. The table shows some 120,000 clones, with approximately 95% occurring only once. Source material: blood. Receptors originate from a man in his thirties or forties in good health.

The rearrangement joins TRBV7-9 to TRBJ2-2, with D possibly being TRBD1 or TRBD2 (5 bases each). CDR3 length equals 14 residues. Germline V gene data show CDR1 as SEHNR and CDR2 as FQNEAQ (reference sequence). The V end lost 5 bases, the J end lost 2 bases, and 9 bases lay between the germline ends. This CDR3 reads CASSNWDNTGELFF. The CDR3 DNA is TGTGCCAGCAGCAATTGGGACAACACCGGGGAGCTGTTTTTT.

V and J are TRBV7-9 and TRBJ2-5; 9 positions match TRBD2. The CDR3 spans 17 residues. Germline CDR1 reads SEHNR; CDR2 reads FQNEAQ (reference sequence). V was pared by 0 bases and J by 2 bases, with 7 bases of the junction left unmatched. CDR3 in amino acids: CASSLADSGGRQETQYF. The CDR3 nucleotides read TGTGCCAGCAGCTTAGCGGACAGCGGGGGGCGTCAAGAGACCCAGTACTTC.

V usage is TRBV3-1 (or the pseudogene TRBV3-2) and J usage is TRBJ1-1; tentative D call: TRBD1 (5 bases). Germline V CDR1 and CDR2: LGHDT, YNNKEL (reference sequence). Trimming removed 3 bases from V and 6 bases from J, with 14 bases in between. The CDR3 totals 14 residues. The CDR3 DNA reads TGTGCCAGCAGCCACCCCGGAGGGGCGGCTGAAGCTTTCTTT. It encodes CASSHPGGAAEAFF.

This chain uses TRBV6-5 with TRBJ2-1; 8 nucleotides agree with TRBD2. Germline V gene lookup returns CDR1 MNHEY and CDR2 SVGAGI. V shed 6 bases and J 3 bases; nucleotides not matched to a gene: 7. The CDR3 has 15 residues. The DNA of the CDR3 is TGTGCCAGCAGGCTACTCGCGGGGGGCTACAATGAGCAGTTCTTC. Its translation: CASRLLAGGYNEQFF.

This chain joins TRBV12-5 and TRBJ1-6; 11 bases are a match to TRBD1. Germline V gene data show CDR1 as LGHNT and CDR2 as FRNRAP. The V segment lost 2 bases and the J segment 9 bases; nucleotides outside the gene matches: 6. CDR3 size: 16 residues. Here the CDR3 DNA reads TGTGCTAGTGGTTTGTATATGGGACAGGGGGTTTCACCCCTCCACTTT. This translates into CASGLYMGQGVSPLHF. Supplemented by reference TRBV12-5 and TRBJ1-6, the full variable domain reads DARVTQTPRHKVTEMGQEVTMRCQPILGHNTVFWYRQTMMQGLELLAYFRNRAPLDDSGMPKDRFSAEMPDATLATLKIQPSEPRDSAVYFCASGLYMGQGVSPLHFGNGTRLTVT.

The chain recombines TRBV7-2 with TRBJ1-1; no reliable D call. Germline-derived CDR1 and CDR2 are SGHTA and FQGNSA. This CDR3 comprises 12 residues. The germline V and J ends were trimmed by 0 bases and 4 bases, with 3 bases remaining between them. CDR3 sequence (DNA): TGTGCCAGCAGCTTAGCGTCCACTGAAGCTTTCTTT. Amino acid sequence: CASSLASTEAFF.

A word on this clone: Mismatch with germline at one junction end may stem from a read error. The chain employs TRBV30 and TRBJ1-6; maybe TRBD1 (5 bases). The CDR3 is 13 residues long. CDR1 and CDR2 (germline): GTSNPN, SVGIG (reference sequence). The CDR3 bases are TGTGTCTGGGCAGGGTCCTATAATTCACCCCTCCACTTT. This gives the protein CVWAGSYNSPLHF.

V and J are TRBV10-2 and TRBJ2-2; tentative D call: TRBD1 (6 bases). V was shortened by 6 bases and J by 7 bases, with 15 bases between the two germline ends. This CDR3 is built from 14 residues. The germline V gene has CDR1 WSHSY and CDR2 SAAADI. In DNA, the CDR3 is TGCGCCAGCAGCAAACAGGGATTGAACGGGGAGCTGTTTTTT. Translated: CASSKQGLNGELFF.

The CDR3 loop is CASSLGQGKNIQYF. CDR3 DNA: TGTGCCAGCAGCTTGGGGCAGGGTAAAAACATTCAGTACTTC. The chain joins TRBV5-4 to TRBJ2-4; D possibly corresponds to TRBD1 (5 bases). Germline CDR1 is SGHNT and CDR2 is YYREEE (reference sequence). CDR3 size: 14 residues. The germline V and J ends were trimmed by 0 bases and 4 bases, with 8 bases remaining between them.

The rearrangement joins TRBV28 to TRBJ1-1; possibly TRBD1 for D (5 bases). CDR1 MDHEN and CDR2 SYDVKM come from the germline V gene. V was pared by 5 bases and J by 4 bases, with 14 bases between. The CDR3 has 14 amino acids. CDR3 loop: CASSPATEITEAFF. The CDR3 nucleotides are TGTGCCAGCAGTCCTGCGACAGAGATCACTGAAGCTTTCTTT.

The chain couples TRBV19 to TRBJ1-6; 7 bases map to TRBD1. J lost 8 bases, V lost 6 bases, and 10 bases had no gene match. The CDR3 is 15 residues long. Germline CDR1 reads LNHDA; CDR2 reads SQIVND (reference sequence). The CDR3: CASRFPGQRYSPLHF. In nucleotides, the CDR3 is TGTGCCAGTAGGTTTCCGGGACAGAGATATTCACCCCTCCACTTT.

This sequence joins TRBV10-3 and TRBJ1-1; TRBD1 matches at 7 bases. CDR1 ENHRY and CDR2 SYGVKD come from the germline V gene. CDR3 length: 14 residues. Trimming cost V 3 bases and J 5 bases; bases outside gene matches: 6. CDR3 DNA: TGTGCCATCAGTGACCCAGGGGGGAGGACTGAAGCTTTCTTT. Protein product: CAISDPGGRTEAFF.

This clone was picked up one time. The chain combines TRBV9 with TRBJ2-4; 7 nucleotides line up with TRBD2. The CDR3 has 14 amino acids. V shed 2 bases and J 1 base; nucleotides not matched to a gene: 0. Per the germline V gene, CDR1 is SGDLS and CDR2 is YYNGEE. CDR3 DNA: TGTGCCAGCAGCGTTAGCGGGGCCAAAAACATTCAGTACTTC. This sequence encodes CASSVSGAKNIQYF.

This CDR3 reads CASSPAKGRETQYF. The CDR3 DNA reads TGTGCCAGCTCACCGGCGAAGGGGAGGGAGACCCAGTACTTC. V usage is TRBV18 and J usage is TRBJ2-5; tentatively, D is TRBD2 (6 bases). The CDR3 contains 14 residues. Trimming took 3 bases from V and 5 from J, leaving 13 bases between them. Germline CDR1 reads KGHSH; CDR2 reads LQKENI.

The chain uses TRBV6-4 and TRBJ2-2, with D possibly being TRBD2 (5 bases). From germline, CDR1 is MRHNA and CDR2 SNTAGT. The germline V and J ends were trimmed by 8 bases and 3 bases, with 13 bases remaining between them. The CDR3 sequence is 14 residues long. The CDR3 sequence is CASVNRADTGELFF. CDR3 sequence (DNA): TGTGCCAGCGTTAACAGAGCGGACACCGGGGAGCTGTTTTTT.

This clone turned up a few times. V usage is TRBV25-1 and J usage is TRBJ1-3, with a weak D call TRBD1 (6 bases). The germline gives CDR1 MGHDK, CDR2 SYGVNS. The CDR3 extends over 15 amino acids. V lost 1 base to trimming and J lost 5 bases, with 12 bases between them. The CDR3 DNA reads as TGTGCCAGCAGTGAATTAGGGGGATCGCGAAACACCATATATTTT. It translates to CASSELGGSRNTIYF.

The V and J genes are TRBV12-3 or TRBV12-4 and TRBJ2-5, with 7 bases identical to TRBD2. This CDR3 region has 13 residues. The V segment lost 3 bases and the J segment 5 bases; nucleotides outside the gene matches: 3. DNA of the CDR3: TGTGCCAGCAGTTTTCGGGGGGAGGAGACCCAGTACTTC. Amino acid sequence: CASSFRGEETQYF.

The chain is built from TRBV7-9 and TRBJ2-2, with TRBD2 as a possible D gene (5 bases). Trimming stripped 10 bases from V and 1 base from J, with 13 bases between. CDR3 length: 14 residues. Germline V CDR1 and CDR2: SEHNR, FQNEAQ (reference sequence). This chain's CDR3 is CANPPEVNTGELFF. DNA of the CDR3: TGTGCCAACCCGCCGGAGGTGAACACCGGGGAGCTGTTTTTT.

This clone was observed a single time. The chain combines TRBV7-8 with TRBJ1-1; D perhaps matches TRBD1 (6 bases). CDR3 length equals 15 residues. V lost 3 bases and J lost 1, with 12 bases in between. CDR1 SGHVS and CDR2 FQNEAQ come from the germline V gene. The CDR3 sequence: CASSFRRDTNTEAFF. Written as DNA, the CDR3 is TGTGCCAGCAGCTTCCGACGGGACACGAACACTGAAGCTTTCTTT.

The rearrangement uses TRBV6-6 and TRBJ1-1, with 8 positions matching TRBD1. Losses at the gene ends were 2 bases for V and 0 bases for J; bases not matched to a gene: 2. The CDR3 length is 15 residues. Looked up from germline, CDR1 is MNHNY and CDR2 is SVGAGI (reference sequence). In nucleotides, the CDR3 is TGTGCCAGCAGTTACCCGACAGGGGTGAACACTGAAGCTTTCTTT. Translated: CASSYPTGVNTEAFF.

The chain uses TRBV19 and TRBJ2-7; weak D call: TRBD2 (6 bases). With 5 bases removed from V and 6 bases from J, the gap between germline ends came to 11 bases. The V gene's germline CDR1 is LNHDA and CDR2 SQIVND (reference sequence). The CDR3 extends over 12 amino acids. The CDR3 bases are TGTGCCAGTAGTTCTCGGCGGGGCGAGCAGTACTTC. Translating gives CASSSRRGEQYF.

CDR3 region: CASRAGTGANQPQHF. CDR3 DNA: TGTGCCAGCAGGGCTGGGACAGGGGCGAATCAGCCCCAGCATTTT. This chain joins TRBV7-9 and TRBJ1-5; 10 nucleotides align to TRBD1. After removal of 6 bases from V and 4 bases from J, the junction contained 6 bases not matched to a gene. The CDR3 is 15 amino acids. The V gene's germline CDR1 is SEHNR and CDR2 FQNEAQ (reference sequence).

The V and J genes are TRBV29-1 and TRBJ2-5, with a possible D match to TRBD2 (5 bases). V gave up 8 bases and J gave up 4 bases, with 14 bases separating them. The germline CDR1 and CDR2 sequences are SQVTM and ANQGSEA. CDR3 length: 12 residues. The CDR3 sequence: CSFRDPRETQYF. Written as DNA, the CDR3 is TGCAGCTTCCGGGATCCTCGAGAGACCCAGTACTTC.

This rearrangement joins TRBV29-1 to TRBJ1-2; the D is unclear. Trimming cost V 6 bases and J 6 bases, with 11 bases left between them. The CDR3 has 11 amino acids. Germline V gene data show CDR1 as SQVTM and CDR2 as ANQGSEA. The CDR3 sequence is CSVAESHGYTF. In nucleotides, the CDR3 is TGCAGCGTAGCGGAGTCTCATGGCTACACCTTC.

This clone was observed a single time. CDR3 protein: CASSSLEFMNTEAFF. The CDR3 DNA follows: TGTGCCAGCAGTTCCCTCGAGTTCATGAACACTGAAGCTTTCTTT. This chain links TRBV28 with TRBJ1-1; D call uncertain. The V gene lost 4 bases and the J gene lost 0 bases, with 12 bases spanning the gap. CDR3 length: 15 amino acids. Germline assignment: CDR1 MDHEN and CDR2 SYDVKM.

This sequence joins TRBV2 and TRBJ1-2, with TRBD1 as a possible D gene (5 bases). CDR1 is SNHLY, CDR2 FYNNEI, per germline. This CDR3 region has 14 residues. V lost 6 bases and J lost 3, with 14 bases in between. CDR3 sequence reads: CASSAKDTYYGYTF. Here the CDR3 DNA reads TGTGCCAGCAGCGCCAAGGACACGTACTATGGCTACACCTTC.

As to this clone: Other DNA sequences in the same sample also yield this CDR3. The genes are TRBV10-2 and TRBJ2-3; 10 nucleotides align to TRBD1. The CDR3 consists of 15 residues. Germline CDR1 and CDR2: WSHSY and SAAADI. Trimming at V came to 6 bases and at J to 0 bases, leaving 3 bases not matched to a gene. The CDR3 protein is CASRETGGSTDTQYF. In DNA form, the CDR3 reads TGCGCCAGCAGGGAGACAGGGGGCAGCACAGATACGCAGTATTTT.